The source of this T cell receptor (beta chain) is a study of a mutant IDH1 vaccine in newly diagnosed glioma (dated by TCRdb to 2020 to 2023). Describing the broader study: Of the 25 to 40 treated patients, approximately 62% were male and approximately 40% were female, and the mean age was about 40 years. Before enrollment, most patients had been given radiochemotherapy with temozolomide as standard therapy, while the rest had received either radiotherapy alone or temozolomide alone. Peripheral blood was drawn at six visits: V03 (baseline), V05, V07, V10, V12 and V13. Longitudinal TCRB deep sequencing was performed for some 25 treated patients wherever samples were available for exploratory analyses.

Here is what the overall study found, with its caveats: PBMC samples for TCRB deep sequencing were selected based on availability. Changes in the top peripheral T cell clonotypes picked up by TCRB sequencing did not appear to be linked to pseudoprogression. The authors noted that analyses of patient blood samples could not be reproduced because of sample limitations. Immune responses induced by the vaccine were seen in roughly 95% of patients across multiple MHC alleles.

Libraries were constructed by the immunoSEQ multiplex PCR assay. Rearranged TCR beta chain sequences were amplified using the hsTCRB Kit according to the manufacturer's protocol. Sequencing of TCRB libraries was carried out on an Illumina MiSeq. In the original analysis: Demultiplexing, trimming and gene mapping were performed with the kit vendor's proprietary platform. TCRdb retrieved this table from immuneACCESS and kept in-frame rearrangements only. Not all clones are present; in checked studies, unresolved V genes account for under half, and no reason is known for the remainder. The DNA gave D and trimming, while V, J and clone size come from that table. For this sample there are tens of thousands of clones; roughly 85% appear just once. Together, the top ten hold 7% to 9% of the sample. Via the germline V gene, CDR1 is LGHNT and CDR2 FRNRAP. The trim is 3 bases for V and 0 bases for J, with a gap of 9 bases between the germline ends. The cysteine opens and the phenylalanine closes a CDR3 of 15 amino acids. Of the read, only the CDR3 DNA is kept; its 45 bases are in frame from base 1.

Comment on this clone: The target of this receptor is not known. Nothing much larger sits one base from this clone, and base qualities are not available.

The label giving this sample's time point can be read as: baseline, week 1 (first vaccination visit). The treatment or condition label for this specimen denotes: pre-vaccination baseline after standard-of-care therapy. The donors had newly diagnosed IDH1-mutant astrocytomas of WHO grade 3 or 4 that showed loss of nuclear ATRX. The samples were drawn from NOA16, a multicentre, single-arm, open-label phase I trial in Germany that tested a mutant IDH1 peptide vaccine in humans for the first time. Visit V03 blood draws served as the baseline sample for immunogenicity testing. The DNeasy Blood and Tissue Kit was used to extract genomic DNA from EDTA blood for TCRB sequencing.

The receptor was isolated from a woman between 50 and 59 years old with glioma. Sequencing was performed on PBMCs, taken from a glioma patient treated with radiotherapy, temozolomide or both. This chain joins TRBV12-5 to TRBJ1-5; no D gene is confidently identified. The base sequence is TGTGCTAGTGGTTTAAGCGTGGGTAGCAATCAGCCCCAGCATTTT. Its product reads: CASGLSVGSNQPQHF.